These T cell receptor beta chains were read from a single sample in a study of T cell repertoires in cytomegalovirus infection. TCRdb fed the reads into MiXCR, producing one record per CDR3 protein. There are fewer than 350,000 distinct CDR3 sequences in the sample; 25% to 30% occur only once, and 20% lies in the top ten. These receptors' targets are unknown. The source material was cultured PBMCs, sampled from culture after CMV antigen stimulation. These receptors were obtained from a human donor in good health (CMV status not recorded). Some clones in this sample may be carry-over from other donors' samples. CDR3s include the opening cysteine and the closing phenylalanine or tryptophan. A D gene is named only where the DNA matches it firmly. Part of the rows lack a size; the others show once, few, many or a class for expanded clones.

size | J | V | D | DNA | CDR3
many | TRBJ1-5 | TRBV19 | - | TGTGCCAGTAGTATGGCCAGCAATCAGCCCCAGCATTTT | CASSMASNQPQHF
many | TRBJ1-1 | TRBV7-8 | - | TGTGCCAGCAGCTTAGGGTTGTGGCTCCAGAGGAACACTGAAGCTTTCTTT | CASSLGLWLQRNTEAFF
many | TRBJ2-1 | TRBV11-2 | TRBD2 | TGTGCCAGCAGCTTAGCGGTCTCTAGCGGGGGTTACAATGAGCAGTTCTTC | CASSLAVSSGGYNEQFF
many | TRBJ1-6 | TRBV6-1 | - | TGTGCCAGCTGGGACCTCGGAAGTTCACCCCTCCACTTT | CASWDLGSSPLHF
few | TRBJ2-4 | TRBV7-2 | - | TGTGCCAGCGCCACACAGGGTATAAACATTCAGTACTTC | CASATQGINIQYF
- | TRBJ1-1 | TRBV6-5 | TRBD1 | TGTGCCAGCAGTTACCGGATCACAGGGGCTGAAGCTTTCTTT | CASSYRITGAEAFF
- | TRBJ1-2 | TRBV6-8 | - | TGTGCCAGCGGGTTTGGGGGAGGGGCGAGAAACTATGGCTACACCTTC | CASGFGGGARNYGYTF
- | TRBJ2-7 | TRBV12-3/TRBV12-4 | - | TGTGCCAGCAGTTTTGGAGCAGGCAGGGTCGCCGAGCAGTACTTC | CASSFGAGRVAEQYF
many | TRBJ2-3 | TRBV7-2 | TRBD2 | TGTGCCAGCAGCTTACTAGCGGGGGGTTTCACAGATACGCAGTATTTT | CASSLLAGGFTDTQYF
few | TRBJ2-7 | TRBV10-3 | TRBD2 | TGTGCCATCAGAGAGAATGCTAGCGGGAGAGGGGCGCAGTACTTC | CAIRENASGRGAQYF
- | TRBJ2-6 | TRBV5-4 | TRBD2 | TGTGCCAGCAGCTTGGCCGCGGGGGTTGGGGCCAACGTCCTGACTTTC | CASSLAAGVGANVLTF
- | TRBJ1-5 | TRBV27 | - | TGTGCCAGCAGTTTGAACCCAGGTGTCAATCAGCCCCAGCATTTT | CASSLNPGVNQPQHF
few | TRBJ2-7 | TRBV7-9 | TRBD2 | TGTGCCAGCGGCGGGACTAGCGGCGAGCAGTACTTC | CASGGTSGEQYF
- | TRBJ2-3 | TRBV19 | TRBD2 | TGTGCCAGTAGTATGTCTACGGCGGGGGGTACAGATACGCAGTATTTT | CASSMSTAGGTDTQYF
- | TRBJ1-1 | TRBV10-3 | - | TGTGCCATCAGGGGGGGTGGTAAGCAGGATGGGAACACTGAAGCTTTCTTT | CAIRGGGKQDGNTEAFF